The clone carrying this TCR beta chain is deemed medium-sized. As yet, its antigen is unknown. The sample comes from a study of CD8+CD57+ T cells in acquired aplastic anemia. Study-wide background: Quantities of DNA derived from sorted CD4+ and CD8+ cells averaged around 3.2 ug.

TCR beta VDJ combinations and CDR3 sequences were profiled from genomic DNA. TCRdb analysed the reads with MiXCR anew, one entry per CDR3 protein. The table shows 150,000 or so distinct CDR3 sequences, with less than 60% occurring only once. Study observations and caveats: Sharing between patients and controls was observed for roughly 29 CD8+ CDR3 sequences.

It was patients with CD8+CD57+ cell expansion by flow cytometry who were chosen for sequencing. Every patient presented with severe acquired aplastic anemia. The sample comprised sorted CD4+, CD8+, or CD8+CD57+ T cells (not recorded which) from PBMCs. This TCR derives from a human donor with aplastic anemia.

CDR3 loop: CASRDGQRYGYTF. The DNA for the CDR3 is TGTGCCAGCAGGGATGGACAGCGCTATGGCTACACCTTC. This chain links TRBV6-2 or TRBV6-3 with TRBJ1-2, with D maybe TRBD1 (6 bases). Trimming took 6 bases from V and 4 from J, leaving 12 bases between them. The CDR3 totals 13 residues. From germline, CDR1 is MNHEY and CDR2 SVGEGT.